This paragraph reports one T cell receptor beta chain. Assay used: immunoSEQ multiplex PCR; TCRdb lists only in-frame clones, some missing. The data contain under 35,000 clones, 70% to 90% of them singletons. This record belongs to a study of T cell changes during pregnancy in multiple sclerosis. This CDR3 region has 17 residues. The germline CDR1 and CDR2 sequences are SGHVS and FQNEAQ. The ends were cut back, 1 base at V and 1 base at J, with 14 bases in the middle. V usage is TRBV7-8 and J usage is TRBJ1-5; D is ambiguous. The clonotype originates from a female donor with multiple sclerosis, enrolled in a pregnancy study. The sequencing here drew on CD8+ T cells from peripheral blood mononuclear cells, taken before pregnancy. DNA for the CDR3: TGTGCCAGCAGCTTAGTATTGGGGAGACGAAGCAATCAGCCCCAGCATTTT. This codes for CASSLVLGRRSNQPQHF.